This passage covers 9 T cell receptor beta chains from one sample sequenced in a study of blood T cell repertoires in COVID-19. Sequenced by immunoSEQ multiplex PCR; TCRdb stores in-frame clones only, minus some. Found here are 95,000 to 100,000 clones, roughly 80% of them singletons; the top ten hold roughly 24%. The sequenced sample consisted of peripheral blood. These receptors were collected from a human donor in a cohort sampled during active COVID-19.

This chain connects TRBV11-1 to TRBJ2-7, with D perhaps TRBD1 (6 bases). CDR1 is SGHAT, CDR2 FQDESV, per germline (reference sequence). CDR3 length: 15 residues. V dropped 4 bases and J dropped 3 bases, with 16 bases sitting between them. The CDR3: CASSSRGQNLYEQYF. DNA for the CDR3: TGTGCCAGCAGCTCACGGGGACAAAATCTCTACGAGCAGTACTTC.

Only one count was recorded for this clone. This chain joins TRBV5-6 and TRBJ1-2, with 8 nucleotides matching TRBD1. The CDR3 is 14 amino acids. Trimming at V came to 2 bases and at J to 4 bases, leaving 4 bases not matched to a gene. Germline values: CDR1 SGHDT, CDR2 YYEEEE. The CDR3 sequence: CASSLDRGPYGYTF. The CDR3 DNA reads TGTGCCAGCAGCTTAGACAGGGGACCCTATGGCTACACCTTC.

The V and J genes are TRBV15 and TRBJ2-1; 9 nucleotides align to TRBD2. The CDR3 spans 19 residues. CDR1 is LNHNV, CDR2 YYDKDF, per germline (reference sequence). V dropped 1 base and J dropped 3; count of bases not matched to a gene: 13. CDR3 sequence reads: CATSRVAGGIAGGYNEQFF. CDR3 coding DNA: TGTGCCACCAGCAGAGTGGCGGGAGGGATCGCCGGGGGCTACAATGAGCAGTTCTTC.

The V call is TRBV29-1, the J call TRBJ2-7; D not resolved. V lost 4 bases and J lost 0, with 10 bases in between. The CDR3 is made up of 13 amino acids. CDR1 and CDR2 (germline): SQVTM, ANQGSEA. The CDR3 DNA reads TGCAGCGTTGGAGGCGGAAGCTCCTACGAGCAGTACTTC. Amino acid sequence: CSVGGGSSYEQYF.

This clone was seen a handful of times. CDR3 DNA sequence: TGTGCCAGCAGTCCAGGGTCCACTGAAGCTTTCTTT. Its protein product is CASSPGSTEAFF. The chain recombines TRBV12-3 or TRBV12-4 with TRBJ1-1; the D gene is possibly TRBD1 (5 bases). The CDR3 has 12 residues. The V gene lost 5 bases and the J gene lost 4 bases, with 8 bases spanning the gap.

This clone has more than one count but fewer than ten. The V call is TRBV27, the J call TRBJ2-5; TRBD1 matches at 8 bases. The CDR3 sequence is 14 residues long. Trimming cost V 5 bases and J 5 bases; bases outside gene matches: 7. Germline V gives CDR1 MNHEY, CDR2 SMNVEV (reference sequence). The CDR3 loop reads CASSPWTGQETQYF. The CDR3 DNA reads TGTGCCAGCAGTCCATGGACAGGGCAGGAGACCCAGTACTTC.

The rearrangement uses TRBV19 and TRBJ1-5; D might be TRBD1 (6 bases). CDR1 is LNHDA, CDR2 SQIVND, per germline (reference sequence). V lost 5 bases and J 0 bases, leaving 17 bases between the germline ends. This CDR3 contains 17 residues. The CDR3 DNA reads TGTGCCAGTAGTTCGATCCAGGGGAGCGGTAGCAATCAGCCCCAGCATTTT. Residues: CASSSIQGSGSNQPQHF.

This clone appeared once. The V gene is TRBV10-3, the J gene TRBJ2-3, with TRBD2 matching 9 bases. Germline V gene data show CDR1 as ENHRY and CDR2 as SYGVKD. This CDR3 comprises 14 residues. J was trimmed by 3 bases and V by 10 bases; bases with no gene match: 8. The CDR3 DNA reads TGTGCCACGATAGCGGGAGAGATAACAGATACGCAGTATTTT. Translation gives CATIAGEITDTQYF.

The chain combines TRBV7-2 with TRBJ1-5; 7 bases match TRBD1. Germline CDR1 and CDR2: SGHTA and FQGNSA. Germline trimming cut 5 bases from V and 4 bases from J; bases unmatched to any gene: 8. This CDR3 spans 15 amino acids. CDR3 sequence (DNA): TGTGCCAGCAGCCCTAGGGGACAGTTAAATCAGCCCCAGCATTTT. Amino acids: CASSPRGQLNQPQHF. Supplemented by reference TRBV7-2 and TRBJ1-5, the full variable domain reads GAGVSQSPSNKVTEKGKDVELRCDPISGHTALYWYRQSLGQGLEFLIYFQGNSAPDKSGLPSDRFSAERTGGSVSTLTIQRTQQEDSAVYLCASSPRGQLNQPQHFGDGTRLSIL.